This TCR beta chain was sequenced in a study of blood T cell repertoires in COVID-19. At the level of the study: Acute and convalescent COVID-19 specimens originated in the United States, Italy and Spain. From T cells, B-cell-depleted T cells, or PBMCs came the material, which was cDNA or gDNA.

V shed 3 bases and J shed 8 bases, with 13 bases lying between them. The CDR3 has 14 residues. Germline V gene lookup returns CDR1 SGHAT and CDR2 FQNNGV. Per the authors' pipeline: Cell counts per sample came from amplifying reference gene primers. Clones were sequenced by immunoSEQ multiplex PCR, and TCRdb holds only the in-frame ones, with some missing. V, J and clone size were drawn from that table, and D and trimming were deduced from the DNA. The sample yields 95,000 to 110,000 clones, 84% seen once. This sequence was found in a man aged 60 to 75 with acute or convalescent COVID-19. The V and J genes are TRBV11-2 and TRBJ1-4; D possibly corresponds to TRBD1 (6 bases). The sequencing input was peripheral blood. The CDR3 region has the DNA TGTGCCAGCAGCTTGGGCAGGGGTGGGGAAAAACTGTTTTTT. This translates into CASSLGRGGEKLFF.